One and the same sample provided the 14 T cell receptor beta chains below, sequenced in a study of vaccination effects on CD4 cells after COVID-19. These receptors have no known antigen. TCRdb's table, derived via immunoSEQ multiplex PCR, lists solely in-frame clones and lacks some. Of some 60,000 clones in the sample, 76% were seen once. Before sequencing took place, the ViraFEST assay used viral peptide pools to expand antigen-specific CD4+ T cells. Scientists isolated CD4+ T cells after a roughly 9-day culture period ended. Having tested negative for nucleocapsid antibodies, the vaccine recipients showed no prior SARS-CoV-2 infection. Specimen: CD4+ T cells from PBMCs cultured with HCoV-NL63 spike peptides, collected before COVID-19 vaccination. The source is a human donor who received a COVID-19 vaccine.

The rearrangement links TRBV30 to TRBJ2-1, with a possible D match to TRBD2 (6 bases). V lost 2 bases, J lost 7 bases, and 15 bases lay in between. The CDR3 totals 14 residues. Looked up from germline, CDR1 is GTSNPN and CDR2 is SVGIG (reference sequence). The CDR3 nucleotides are TGTGCCTGGAGTCGACTAGTCGTAGGGAATGAGCAGTTCTTC. Amino acids: CAWSRLVVGNEQFF.

The genes are TRBV5-1 and TRBJ2-2, with D possibly being TRBD1 or TRBD2 (5 bases each). The V end was cut by 1 base, the J end by 7 bases, with 17 bases between. CDR3 length: 16 residues. Germline CDR1 and CDR2: SGHRS and YFSETQ. For the CDR3, the DNA is TGCGCCAGCAGCTTGTTATCCGGGGCGATGGGCGGGGAGCTGTTTTTT. Translated: CASSLLSGAMGGELFF. Complete variable domain (other parts from reference TRBV5-1 and TRBJ2-2): KAGVTQTPRYLIKTRGQQVTLSCSPISGHRSVSWYQQTPGQGLQFLFEYFSETQRNKGNFPGRFSGRQFSNSRSEMNVSTLELGDSALYLCASSLLSGAMGGELFFGEGSRLTVL.

This clone has just a few counts. The genes are TRBV2 and TRBJ1-1; no reliable D call. Germline CDR1 reads SNHLY; CDR2 reads FYNNEI. The CDR3 length is 14 residues. Trimming took 8 bases from V and 3 from J, leaving 16 bases between them. Here the CDR3 reads CASVVHSSYTEAFF. The CDR3 nucleotides read TGTGCCAGCGTAGTTCACAGTTCCTACACTGAAGCTTTCTTT. Filled out from reference TRBV2 and TRBJ1-1, the complete variable domain reads EPEVTQTPSHQVTQMGQEVILRCVPISNHLYFYWYRQILGQKVEFLVSFYNNEISEKSEIFDDQFSVERPDGSNFTLKIRSTKLEDSAMYFCASVVHSSYTEAFFGQGTRLTVV.

The chain joins TRBV6-1 to TRBJ1-2; tentative D call: TRBD1 (5 bases). Germline V gene data show CDR1 as MNHNS and CDR2 as SASEGT. The CDR3 length is 18 residues. V dropped 2 bases and J dropped 0 bases, with 19 bases sitting between them. As DNA, the CDR3 is TGTGCCAGCAGTGAAATGGTTGGTATGGGACTTACTAACTATGGCTACACCTTC. It translates to CASSEMVGMGLTNYGYTF.

The chain couples TRBV5-4 to TRBJ2-5, with D hard to call. V gave up 4 bases and J gave up 5 bases, with 15 bases separating them. The CDR3 totals 14 residues. Germline values: CDR1 SGHNT, CDR2 YYREEE (reference sequence). The CDR3, as DNA: TGTGCCAGCAGCCTGGAACCTAGTGACGAGACCCAGTACTTC. It yields the protein CASSLEPSDETQYF.

The V call is TRBV29-1, the J call TRBJ2-3; 8 bases map to TRBD1. CDR3 length: 12 residues. Germline CDR1 SQVTM, CDR2 ANQGSEA. Trimming cost V 5 bases and J 6 bases; bases outside gene matches: 4. CDR3 bases: TGCAGCGTTACTCAGGGGGCTGATACGCAGTATTTT. Amino acid sequence: CSVTQGADTQYF.

The count of this clone is one. The chain uses TRBV13 and TRBJ2-1; D tentatively reads TRBD1 or TRBD2 (7 bases each). V dropped 6 bases and J dropped 7 bases, with 22 bases sitting between them. The germline V gene encodes CDR1 PRHDT and CDR2 FYEKMQ (reference sequence). The CDR3 has 16 amino acids. The CDR3 nucleotides read TGTGCCAGCAGATCATTTCAGGGGGGGCTAATTAATGAGCAGTTCTTC. Protein product: CASRSFQGGLINEQFF. Full variable domain (rest looked up from reference TRBV13 and TRBJ2-1): AAGVIQSPRHLIKEKRETATLKCYPIPRHDTVYWYQQGPGQDPQFLISFYEKMQSDKGSIPDRFSAQQFSDYHSELNMSSLELGDSALYFCASRSFQGGLINEQFFGPGTRLTVL.

To note about this clone: The same CDR3 can be traced to other DNA sequences in this sample. The chain has TRBV18 and TRBJ1-2, with 9 bases that match TRBD1. V shed 4 bases, J shed 2 bases, and the junction held 2 bases outside the gene matches. Per germline, CDR1 KGHSH and CDR2 LQKENI. The CDR3 extends over 14 amino acids. For the CDR3, the DNA is TGTGCCAGCTCACTTACAGGGGGCAACTATGGCTACACCTTC. Its translation is CASSLTGGNYGYTF.

CDR3 amino acids: CASSQFGTAFRGSYNEQFF. CDR3 sequence (DNA): TGCGCCAGCAGCCAATTCGGGACAGCTTTCCGGGGCTCCTACAATGAGCAGTTCTTC. The V call is TRBV4-1, the J call TRBJ2-1; TRBD1 matches 7 bases. Germline V lookup: CDR1 MGHRA, CDR2 YSYEKL. The trim removed 2 bases at V and 0 bases at J, leaving 13 bases unmatched. This CDR3 comprises 19 residues.

The J gene is TRBJ1-4, the V gene TRBV7-2; D unresolved. The CDR3 sequence is 14 residues long. CDR1 SGHTA and CDR2 FQGNSA come from the germline V gene. V was trimmed by 1 base and J by 4 bases, leaving 7 bases between them. The CDR3 spells CASSLGQINEKLFF. DNA for the CDR3: TGTGCCAGCAGCTTAGGGCAGATTAATGAAAAACTGTTTTTT.

V is TRBV9 and J is TRBJ1-1, with D unclear. The CDR3 length is 14 residues. V shed 0 bases and J shed 1 base, with 7 bases lying between them. CDR1 is SGDLS and CDR2 is YYNGEE in the germline V gene. Here the CDR3 reads CASSVGSQNTEAFF. The CDR3 DNA reads as TGTGCCAGCAGCGTAGGGAGTCAGAACACTGAAGCTTTCTTT. Filled out from reference TRBV9 and TRBJ1-1, the complete variable domain reads DSGVTQTPKHLITATGQRVTLRCSPRSGDLSVYWYQQSLDQGLQFLIQYYNGEERAKGNILERFSAQQFPDLHSELNLSSLELGDSALYFCASSVGSQNTEAFFGQGTRLTVV.

J is TRBJ1-2 and V is TRBV6-2 or TRBV6-3; D gene uncertain. The CDR3 covers 11 residues. V was trimmed by 6 bases and J by 2 bases, leaving 4 bases between them. CDR1 MNHEY and CDR2 SVGEGT come from the germline V gene. Here the CDR3 reads CASSENYGYTF. The CDR3, as DNA: TGTGCCAGCAGCGAGAACTATGGCTACACCTTC.

This sequence joins TRBV10-1 and TRBJ1-3; D unresolved. This CDR3 spans 14 amino acids. Trimming pared 5 bases from V and 0 bases from J, leaving 8 bases between. The V gene's germline CDR1 is WNHNN and CDR2 SYGVQD (reference sequence). The CDR3 region is CASSSEISGNTIYF. The CDR3 DNA sequence: TGCGCCAGCAGTTCAGAGATCTCTGGAAACACCATATATTTT.

V and J are TRBV18 and TRBJ2-1, with a tentative D call TRBD1 (6 bases). The germline V gene has CDR1 KGHSH and CDR2 LQKENI. The CDR3 sequence is 15 residues long. The V end lost 2 bases, the J end lost 2 bases, and 10 bases lay between the germline ends. The CDR3 DNA sequence: TGTGCCAGCTCACCAGGACAGATTACCTACAATGAGCAGTTCTTC. It specifies CASSPGQITYNEQFF.